This TCR beta chain came from a study of blood T cells in healthy people across ages. Overall study results and limits: Diversity of TCR beta per million T cells declined in a roughly linear way with age.

With 6 bases clipped from V and 4 bases from J, the junction kept 6 bases outside the gene matches. CDR1 and CDR2 (germline): DFQATT, SNEGSKA (reference sequence). The CDR3 covers 14 residues. To note about this clonotype: The antigen is not known.

A second roughly 6 to 12 cycle PCR used barcoded and J-beta primers. Each TCR beta cDNA got a 12-nucleotide random molecular identifier. TCRdb processed the 5' RACE reads anew with MiXCR; each CDR3 protein has one entry. This sample has around 670,000 distinct CDR3 sequences; about 30% occur once, and the top ten carry approximately 15%. The chain recombines TRBV20-1 with TRBJ1-5, with TRBD1 matching 10 bases. Sequencing used blood. The receptor was derived from a woman of 80 years or more in good health. The CDR3 spells CSATGTGVNQPQHF. The CDR3 nucleotides are TGCAGTGCCACCGGGACAGGGGTTAATCAGCCCCAGCATTTT.